The 32 T cell receptor beta chains listed next were all sequenced from one sample in a study of cytomegalovirus exposure and HLA in healthy donors. Assay used: immunoSEQ multiplex PCR; TCRdb lists only in-frame clones, some missing. Among fewer than 85,000 clones listed, around nine tenths were seen once. The sample taken for sequencing was PBMCs. The receptors come from a young woman in good health and CMV-seropositive.

The J gene is TRBJ2-7, the V gene TRBV5-4, with D unresolved. CDR3 length: 14 amino acids. The germline V and J ends were trimmed by 2 bases and 0 bases, with 9 bases remaining between them. Germline-derived CDR1 and CDR2 are SGHNT and YYREEE (reference sequence). CDR3 region: CASSFGGSSYEQYF. CDR3 coding DNA: TGTGCCAGCAGCTTTGGCGGAAGCTCCTACGAGCAGTACTTC.

DNA for the CDR3: TGTGCCAGCAGTTCCGGGAGTGTCGGAAACACCATATATTTT. Its protein is CASSSGSVGNTIYF. The genes are TRBV27 and TRBJ1-3; no firm D call. The germline V and J ends were trimmed by 4 bases and 4 bases, with 11 bases remaining between them. CDR3 length: 14 amino acids. Germline CDR1 is MNHEY and CDR2 is SMNVEV (reference sequence).

V is TRBV9 and J is TRBJ1-2; a possible D gene is TRBD1 (6 bases). This CDR3 has 12 amino acids. Trimming removed 4 bases at V and 7 bases at J, with 11 bases between. CDR1 is SGDLS and CDR2 is YYNGEE in the germline V gene. CDR3 amino acids: CASSSQGIGYTF. The CDR3 bases are TGTGCCAGCAGCTCACAGGGAATTGGCTACACCTTC.

V is TRBV9 and J is TRBJ2-1; 7 bases fit TRBD2. CDR1 is SGDLS, CDR2 YYNGEE, per germline. CDR3 length equals 12 residues. The CDR3 DNA sequence: TGTGCTTCCAAAGGGAGGGATTATGAGCAGTTCTTC. Its translation: CASKGRDYEQFF.

J is TRBJ2-1 and V is TRBV9; 11 bases align to TRBD2. With V trimmed by 3 bases and J by 2 bases, 16 bases remained unmatched. The germline gives CDR1 SGDLS, CDR2 YYNGEE. The CDR3 has 20 amino acids. CDR3 bases: TGTGCCAGCAGCGGACCAGTTGCCGGGACTAGCGGATCCCCCTACAATGAGCAGTTCTTC. As protein: CASSGPVAGTSGSPYNEQFF.

The genes are TRBV4-1 and TRBJ1-5, with D possibly TRBD1 on 6 matching bases. CDR1 and CDR2 (germline): MGHRA, YSYEKL. The CDR3 is 16 residues long. With 2 bases removed from V and 9 bases from J, the gap between germline ends came to 20 bases. The CDR3 DNA sequence: TGCGCCAGCAGCCAACCCGGGGGGGCCCCGGGACGGCCCCAGCATTTT. Amino acid sequence: CASSQPGGAPGRPQHF.

The V and J genes are TRBV19 and TRBJ1-4; D unresolved. CDR3 length: 14 residues. The V gene's germline CDR1 is LNHDA and CDR2 SQIVND (reference sequence). V lost 7 bases and J 8 bases, leaving 17 bases between the germline ends. The CDR3 bases are TGTGCCAGTATCCCTCCAGGAGGAGACGAAAAACTGTTTTTT. Its protein product is CASIPPGGDEKLFF. The whole variable domain, remainder taken from reference TRBV19 and TRBJ1-4, is DGGITQSPKYLFRKEGQNVTLSCEQNLNHDAMYWYRQDPGQGLRLIYYSQIVNDFQKGDIAEGYSVSREKKESFPLTVTSAQKNPTAFYLCASIPPGGDEKLFFGSGTQLSVL.

The chain carries TRBV30 and TRBJ1-3; maybe TRBD1 (5 bases). The germline CDR1 and CDR2 sequences are GTSNPN and SVGIG (reference sequence). The CDR3 totals 13 residues. The V end was cut by 5 bases, the J end by 4 bases, with 12 bases between. CDR3 residues: CAWGAARGNTIYF. The CDR3 DNA is TGTGCCTGGGGGGCAGCGAGAGGAAACACCATATATTTT. Using reference TRBV30 and TRBJ1-3 for the parts outside the CDR3, the full variable domain is SQTIHQWPATLVQPVGSPLSLECTVEGTSNPNLYWYRQAAGRGLQLLFYSVGIGQISSEVPQNLSASRPQDRQFILSSKKLLLSDSGFYLCAWGAARGNTIYFGEGSWLTVV.

The chain combines TRBV4-3 with TRBJ2-7; a weak D match, TRBD1 (6 bases). The V gene's germline CDR1 is LGHNA and CDR2 YSLEER. There are 15 residues in the CDR3. Trimming took off 1 base at V and 0 bases at J, with 10 bases between the two ends. CDR3 in DNA: TGCGCCAGCAGCCAAGGACAGGATCCCTCCTACGAGCAGTACTTC. Translated, it gives CASSQGQDPSYEQYF.

This chain joins TRBV30 and TRBJ1-2; 9 bases map to TRBD1. CDR1 and CDR2 (germline): GTSNPN, SVGIG (reference sequence). Trimming at V came to 0 bases and at J to 6 bases, leaving 11 bases not matched to a gene. The length of the CDR3 is 16 residues. The CDR3 region has the DNA TGTGCCTGGAGTGTTCGAATTAACAGGGGGCTGAATGGCTACACCTTC. Translation: CAWSVRINRGLNGYTF.

The chain recombines TRBV5-1 with TRBJ1-6, with 7 bases aligning to TRBD1. This CDR3 comprises 14 residues. The ends lost 4 bases at V and 5 bases at J; junction bases unmatched: 3. Germline lookup yields CDR1 SGHRS and CDR2 YFSETQ. CDR3 in amino acids: CASSDTGDNSPLHF. The CDR3 region has the DNA TGCGCCAGCAGCGATACAGGGGATAATTCACCCCTCCACTTT.

This clone came up once. CDR3 amino acids: CASSAGTGETHGYTF. Written as DNA, the CDR3 is TGTGCCAGCAGCGCTGGGACAGGGGAAACTCATGGCTACACCTTC. This chain uses TRBV9 with TRBJ1-2; TRBD1 matches at 10 bases. CDR3 size: 15 residues. With V trimmed by 3 bases and J by 6 bases, 8 bases remained unmatched. CDR1 SGDLS and CDR2 YYNGEE come from the germline V gene.

This chain links TRBV7-9 with TRBJ2-1; 9 bases fit TRBD2. CDR1 is SEHNR, CDR2 FQNEAQ, per germline (reference sequence). This CDR3 is built from 17 residues. V was pared by 5 bases and J by 6 bases, with 14 bases of the junction left unmatched. The CDR3 region has the DNA TGTGCCAGCAGCCCCCGAGGTAATAGCGGGAGTGTCAATGAGCAGTTCTTC. Protein product: CASSPRGNSGSVNEQFF.

V and J are TRBV19 and TRBJ2-3; no reliable D call. Trimming cost V 3 bases and J 4 bases, with 11 bases left between them. This CDR3 is built from 14 residues. The germline V gene has CDR1 LNHDA and CDR2 SQIVND (reference sequence). The CDR3 bases are TGTGCCAGTAGTATCGCCCCGGTGGCAGATACGCAGTATTTT. It codes for CASSIAPVADTQYF.

As to this clone: The sample contains more than one DNA sequence encoding this CDR3. The rearrangement links TRBV30 to TRBJ2-7; D is unresolved. Trimming cost V 1 base and J 2 bases, with 6 bases left between them. CDR3 size: 12 residues. CDR1 is GTSNPN and CDR2 is SVGIG in the germline V gene (reference sequence). The CDR3: CAWSDRAYEQYF. DNA of the CDR3: TGTGCCTGGAGTGACAGAGCCTACGAGCAGTACTTC.

The chain employs TRBV2 and TRBJ1-2; D is unresolved. CDR3 length: 12 amino acids. V lost 7 bases, J lost 0 bases, and 6 bases lay in between. Germline V gene data show CDR1 as SNHLY and CDR2 as FYNNEI. CDR3 sequence: CASKAANYGYTF. CDR3 nucleotides: TGTGCCAGCAAGGCGGCTAACTATGGCTACACCTTC.

V and J are TRBV7-8 and TRBJ1-4; unclear D gene. This CDR3 region has 14 residues. Germline assignment: CDR1 SGHVS and CDR2 FQNEAQ. The ends were cut back, 5 bases at V and 7 bases at J, with 14 bases in the middle. CDR3 amino acids: CASSHVGVGEKLFF. The CDR3 nucleotides read TGTGCCAGCAGCCACGTCGGGGTTGGTGAAAAACTGTTTTTT. Complete variable domain (other parts from reference TRBV7-8 and TRBJ1-4): GAGVSQSPRYKVAKRGQDVALRCDPISGHVSLFWYQQALGQGPEFLTYFQNEAQLDKSGLPSDRFFAERPEGSVSTLKIQRTQQEDSAVYLCASSHVGVGEKLFFGSGTQLSVL.

The chain couples TRBV18 to TRBJ2-2, with D possibly TRBD2 on 5 matching bases. The CDR3 is made up of 14 amino acids. Trimming removed 2 bases from V and 5 bases from J, with 9 bases in between. The germline CDR1 and CDR2 sequences are KGHSH and LQKENI. CDR3 bases: TGTGCCAGCTCACCAAAGAGGGATACCGGGGAGCTGTTTTTT. Translation: CASSPKRDTGELFF.

The rearrangement joins TRBV19 to TRBJ1-1; D gene uncertain. The CDR3 is made up of 15 amino acids. V lost 0 bases and J lost 6, with 14 bases in between. The germline V gene has CDR1 LNHDA and CDR2 SQIVND (reference sequence). This CDR3 is CASSIDRGYRAEAFF. The CDR3 nucleotides are TGTGCCAGTAGTATAGATCGAGGGTATAGGGCTGAAGCTTTCTTT.

This sequence joins TRBV4-1 and TRBJ2-1; possible D gene TRBD1, 7 bases. The V end was cut by 0 bases, the J end by 4 bases, with 22 bases between. Germline V lookup: CDR1 MGHRA, CDR2 YSYEKL. The CDR3 totals 19 residues. The CDR3 DNA reads TGCGCCAGCAGCCAAGATCAGGGCTCGGAGGGGGCAGGTTACAATGAGCAGTTCTTC. This translates into CASSQDQGSEGAGYNEQFF.

The chain has TRBV10-3 and TRBJ2-1; TRBD2 agrees at 10 bases. V trimming: 3 bases; J trimming: 4 bases; junction bases outside the gene matches: 6. Per germline, CDR1 ENHRY and CDR2 SYGVKD. CDR3 length equals 16 residues. CDR3 sequence reads: CAISDPGLAEYNEQFF. In nucleotides, the CDR3 is TGTGCCATCAGTGACCCAGGACTAGCGGAGTACAATGAGCAGTTCTTC.

The V call is TRBV11-2, the J call TRBJ2-7; 7 bases map to TRBD1. Germline V lookup: CDR1 SGHAT, CDR2 FQNNGV. Germline trimming cut 1 base from V and 3 bases from J; bases unmatched to any gene: 9. CDR3 length equals 16 residues. The CDR3 nucleotides read TGTGCCAGCAGCTTAGCCTCAGGGACAGACATCTACGAGCAGTACTTC. It encodes CASSLASGTDIYEQYF.

The chain couples TRBV10-1 to TRBJ2-3; 8 nucleotides agree with TRBD2. The CDR3 runs to 16 residues. With 8 bases clipped from V and 4 bases from J, the junction kept 14 bases outside the gene matches. Germline CDR1 reads WNHNN; CDR2 reads SYGVQD (reference sequence). The CDR3 DNA sequence: TGCGCCAGCGGACCAAAAGCGGGAGTGGTAGCAGATACGCAGTATTTT. The encoded protein is CASGPKAGVVADTQYF.

The V and J genes are TRBV29-1 and TRBJ2-2; TRBD1 matches at 7 bases. Germline CDR1 is SQVTM and CDR2 is ANQGSEA. With V trimmed by 7 bases and J by 2 bases, 7 bases remained unmatched. The CDR3 consists of 14 residues. The CDR3 spells CSAYGTANTGELFF. The CDR3 coding sequence is TGCAGCGCATACGGGACAGCTAACACCGGGGAGCTGTTTTTT.

In its sample, this clone was seen once. This sequence joins TRBV28 and TRBJ1-1; maybe TRBD1 (6 bases). Looked up from germline, CDR1 is MDHEN and CDR2 is SYDVKM. The CDR3 totals 17 residues. V lost 3 bases to trimming and J lost 0 bases, with 17 bases between them. CDR3 in amino acids: CASSFNTRGDMNTEAFF. Here the CDR3 DNA reads TGTGCCAGCAGTTTCAATACCAGGGGCGACATGAACACTGAAGCTTTCTTT.

The CDR3 reads CASSSGQSWDTQYF. In DNA, the CDR3 is TGTGCCAGCAGCTCTGGACAGTCTTGGGATACGCAGTATTTT. The gene calls are TRBV5-6 and TRBJ2-3; weak D call: TRBD1 (6 bases). CDR3 size: 14 residues. From germline, CDR1 is SGHDT and CDR2 YYEEEE. V was pared by 3 bases and J by 6 bases, with 14 bases between.

This clone was detected once. V is TRBV2 and J is TRBJ1-1; 10 bases are shared with TRBD1. Germline trimming cut 5 bases from V and 7 bases from J; bases unmatched to any gene: 7. This CDR3 has 14 residues. CDR1 SNHLY and CDR2 FYNNEI come from the germline V gene. CDR3 DNA sequence: TGTGCCAGCAGTAAATGGGGACAGGGGAATGAAGCTTTCTTT. Its protein is CASSKWGQGNEAFF.

The rearrangement joins TRBV11-3 to TRBJ1-4, with D possibly being TRBD1 (6 bases). The CDR3 has 14 residues. V shed 4 bases and J shed 8 bases, with 14 bases lying between them. The germline V gene has CDR1 SGHNT and CDR2 YENEEA. The CDR3 DNA reads TGTGCCAGCAGCTCGACCCCGGACAGCGAAAAACTGTTTTTT. Residues: CASSSTPDSEKLFF.

The chain has TRBV5-6 and TRBJ2-3; the D is unclear. The CDR3 runs 14 residues. V lost 4 bases to trimming and J lost 1 base, with 10 bases between them. Germline V lookup: CDR1 SGHDT, CDR2 YYEEEE. The CDR3 sequence is CASSIRHRTDTQYF. The DNA for the CDR3 is TGTGCCAGCAGCATCAGACACCGCACAGATACGCAGTATTTT.

The chain joins TRBV28 to TRBJ2-7, with 10 bases lining up with TRBD2. Losses at the gene ends were 4 bases for V and 3 bases for J; bases not matched to a gene: 12. Germline loops: CDR1 MDHEN, CDR2 SYDVKM. The length of the CDR3 is 17 residues. CDR3 in amino acids: CASSSPNMLAGVYEQYF. The CDR3 bases are TGTGCCAGCAGTTCCCCTAACATGCTAGCGGGAGTCTACGAGCAGTACTTC.

CDR3 DNA: TGTGCCAGCAGCGTAGTTCAGGACACTGAAGCTTTCTTT. It translates to CASSVVQDTEAFF. The V and J genes are TRBV9 and TRBJ1-1; no clear D gene. V was pared by 0 bases and J by 3 bases, with 6 bases between. Looked up from germline, CDR1 is SGDLS and CDR2 is YYNGEE. The CDR3 is 13 amino acids.

The genes are TRBV7-8 and TRBJ2-7, with D possibly being TRBD2 (6 bases). The germline gives CDR1 SGHVS, CDR2 FQNEAQ. The CDR3 is made up of 14 amino acids. The ends were cut back, 1 base at V and 3 bases at J, with 10 bases in the middle. CDR3 sequence (DNA): TGTGCCAGCAGCTTAGAGAGGGGAGGCTACGAGCAGTACTTC. Residues: CASSLERGGYEQYF.